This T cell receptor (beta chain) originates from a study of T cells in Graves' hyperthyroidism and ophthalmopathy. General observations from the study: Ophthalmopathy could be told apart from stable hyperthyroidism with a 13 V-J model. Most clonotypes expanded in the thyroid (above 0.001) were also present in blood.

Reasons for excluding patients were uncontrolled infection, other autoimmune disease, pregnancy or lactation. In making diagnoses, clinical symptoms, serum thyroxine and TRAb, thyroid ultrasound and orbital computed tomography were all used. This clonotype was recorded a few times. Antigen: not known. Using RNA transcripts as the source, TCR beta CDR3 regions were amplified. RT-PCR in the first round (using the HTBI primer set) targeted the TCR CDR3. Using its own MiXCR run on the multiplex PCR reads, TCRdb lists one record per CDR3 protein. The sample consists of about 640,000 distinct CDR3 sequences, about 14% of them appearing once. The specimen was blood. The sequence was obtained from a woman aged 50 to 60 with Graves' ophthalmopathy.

The CDR3 is CASSFSGIFTDTQYF. CDR3 DNA sequence: TGTGCCAGCAGTTTCTCCGGGATTTTTACAGATACGCAGTATTTT. This sequence joins TRBV28 and TRBJ2-3, with a weak D call TRBD2 (5 bases). The ends were cut back, 3 bases at V and 3 bases at J, with 13 bases in the middle. The CDR3 is 15 amino acids. The germline V gene encodes CDR1 MDHEN and CDR2 SYDVKM.